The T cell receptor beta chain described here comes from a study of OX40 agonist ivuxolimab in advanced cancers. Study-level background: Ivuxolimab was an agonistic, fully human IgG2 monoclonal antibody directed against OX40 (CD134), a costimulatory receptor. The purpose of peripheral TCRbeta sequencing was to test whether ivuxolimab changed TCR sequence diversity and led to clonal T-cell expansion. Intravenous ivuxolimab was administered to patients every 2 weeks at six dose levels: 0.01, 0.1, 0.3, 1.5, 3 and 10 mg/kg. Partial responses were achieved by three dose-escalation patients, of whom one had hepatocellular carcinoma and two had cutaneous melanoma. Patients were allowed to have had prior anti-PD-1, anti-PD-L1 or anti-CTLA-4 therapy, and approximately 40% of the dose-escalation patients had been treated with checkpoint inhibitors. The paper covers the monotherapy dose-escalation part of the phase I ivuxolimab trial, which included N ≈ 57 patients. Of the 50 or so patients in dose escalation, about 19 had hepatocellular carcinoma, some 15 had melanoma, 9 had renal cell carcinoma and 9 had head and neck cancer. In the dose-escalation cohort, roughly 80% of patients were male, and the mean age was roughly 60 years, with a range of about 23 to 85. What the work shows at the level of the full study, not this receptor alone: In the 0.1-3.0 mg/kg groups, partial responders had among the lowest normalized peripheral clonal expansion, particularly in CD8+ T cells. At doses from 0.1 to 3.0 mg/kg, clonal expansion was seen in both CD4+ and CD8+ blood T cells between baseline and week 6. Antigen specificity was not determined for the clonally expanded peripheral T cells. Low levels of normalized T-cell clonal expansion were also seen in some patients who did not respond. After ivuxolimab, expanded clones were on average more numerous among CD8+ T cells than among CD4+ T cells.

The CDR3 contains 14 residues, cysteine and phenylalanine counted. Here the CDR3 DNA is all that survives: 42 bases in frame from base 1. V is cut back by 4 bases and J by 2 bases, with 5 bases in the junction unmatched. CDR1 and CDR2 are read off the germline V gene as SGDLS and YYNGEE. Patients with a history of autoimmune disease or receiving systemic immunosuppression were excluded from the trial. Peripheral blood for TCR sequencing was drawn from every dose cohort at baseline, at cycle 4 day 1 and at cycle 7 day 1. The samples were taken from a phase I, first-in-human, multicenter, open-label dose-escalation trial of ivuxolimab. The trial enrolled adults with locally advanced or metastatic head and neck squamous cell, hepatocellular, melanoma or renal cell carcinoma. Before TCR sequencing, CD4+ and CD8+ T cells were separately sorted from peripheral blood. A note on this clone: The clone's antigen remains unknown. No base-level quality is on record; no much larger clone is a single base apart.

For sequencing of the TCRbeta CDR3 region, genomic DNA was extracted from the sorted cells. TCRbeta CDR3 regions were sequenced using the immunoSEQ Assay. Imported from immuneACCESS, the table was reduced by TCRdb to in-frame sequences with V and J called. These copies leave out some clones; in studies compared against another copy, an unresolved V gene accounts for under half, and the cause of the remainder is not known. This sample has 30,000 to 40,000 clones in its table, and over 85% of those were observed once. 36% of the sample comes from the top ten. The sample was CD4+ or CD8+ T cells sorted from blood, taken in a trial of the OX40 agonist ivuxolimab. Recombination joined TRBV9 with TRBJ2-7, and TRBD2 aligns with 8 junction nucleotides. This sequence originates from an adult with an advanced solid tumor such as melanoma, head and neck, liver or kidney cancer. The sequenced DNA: TGTGCCAGCAGCACCTCGCGGGAGGCCTACGAGCAGTACTTC. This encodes CASSTSREAYEQYF.